Listed here are 20 T cell receptor beta chains from one sample, sequenced in a study of T cell changes during pregnancy in multiple sclerosis. Sequencing was performed with immunoSEQ multiplex PCR; in TCRdb, only in-frame clones are kept and a portion is missing. The top ten hold about 1.2% of the sample, which has about 23,000 clones, around nine tenths seen once. The sequenced sample was CD4+ T cells from peripheral blood mononuclear cells, obtained in the first trimester of pregnancy. These receptors all stem from a female donor in good health, enrolled as a control in a pregnancy study.

J is TRBJ2-6 and V is TRBV7-9; the D gene is possibly TRBD1 (6 bases). CDR1 and CDR2 (germline): SEHNR, FQNEAQ (reference sequence). This CDR3 has 19 amino acids. V dropped 5 bases and J dropped 2 bases, with 22 bases sitting between them. The CDR3 sequence is CASSTGVAGVRPGANVLTF. The CDR3 DNA is TGTGCCAGCAGCACGGGTGTGGCAGGGGTTCGGCCTGGGGCCAACGTCCTGACTTTC.

The V gene is TRBV19, the J gene TRBJ1-4, with a tentative D call TRBD1 (6 bases). The V gene lost 6 bases and the J gene lost 3 bases, with 11 bases spanning the gap. The CDR3 has 14 amino acids. Germline V gives CDR1 LNHDA, CDR2 SQIVND (reference sequence). CDR3 sequence reads: CASSPGVANEKLFF. DNA for the CDR3: TGTGCCAGTAGCCCAGGGGTGGCTAATGAAAAACTGTTTTTT.

In its sample, this clone was seen a few times. The rearrangement uses TRBV27 and TRBJ2-5; 7 bases align to TRBD2. The CDR3 is 13 residues long. Germline CDR1 MNHEY, CDR2 SMNVEV (reference sequence). Trimming removed 3 bases from V and 5 bases from J; junction bases left unmatched: 3. The CDR3 spells CASSLGGEETQYF. The DNA of the CDR3 is TGTGCCAGCAGTTTGGGGGGGGAGGAGACCCAGTACTTC.

The rearrangement uses TRBV19 and TRBJ2-7; 8 bases are a match to TRBD2. V shed 6 bases and J 3 bases; nucleotides not matched to a gene: 7. Germline V CDR1 and CDR2: LNHDA, SQIVND (reference sequence). The CDR3 loop spans 14 amino acids. CDR3 loop: CASSRTGTSYEQYF. The CDR3 nucleotides read TGTGCCAGTAGCCGAACCGGGACTAGCTACGAGCAGTACTTC.

This clone is deemed medium-sized. Other nucleotide sequences in the sample specify the same CDR3. The genes are TRBV27 and TRBJ1-1; D gene uncertain. Between the trimmed V and J ends, which lost 3 bases and 0 bases, there was a span of 8 bases. CDR3 length: 14 residues. Germline CDR1 and CDR2: MNHEY and SMNVEV (reference sequence). CDR3 sequence: CASSFRVMNTEAFF. The CDR3, as DNA: TGTGCCAGCAGTTTTAGAGTCATGAACACTGAAGCTTTCTTT.

The V gene is TRBV6-6, the J gene TRBJ2-5; the D gene is possibly TRBD2 (5 bases). V lost 7 bases to trimming and J lost 3 bases, with 12 bases between them. From germline, CDR1 is MNHNY and CDR2 SVGAGI (reference sequence). The CDR3 runs 13 residues. In DNA, the CDR3 is TGTGCCAGCACCCCGCCGGGGAAAGAGACCCAGTACTTC. Encoded protein: CASTPPGKETQYF.

J is TRBJ2-1 and V is TRBV2, with D possibly matching TRBD2 (6 bases). Germline loops: CDR1 SNHLY, CDR2 FYNNEI. The CDR3 runs to 15 residues. The V and J ends lost 2 bases and 3 bases respectively, with 11 bases between them. The CDR3: CASSEQAGFYNEQFF. The CDR3, as DNA: TGTGCCAGCAGTGAACAAGCGGGTTTCTACAATGAGCAGTTCTTC.

The chain combines TRBV10-3 with TRBJ1-2; D gene ambiguous. CDR1 is ENHRY, CDR2 SYGVKD, per germline. The CDR3 covers 11 residues. Trimming took 10 bases from V and 3 from J, leaving 9 bases between them. The CDR3 DNA reads TGTGCCACCCGACGGGACTATGGCTACACCTTC. It yields the protein CATRRDYGYTF.

The V call is TRBV2, the J call TRBJ2-1; the D is unclear. V lost 8 bases and J 8 bases, leaving 10 bases between the germline ends. The CDR3 is 11 amino acids. The germline V gene has CDR1 SNHLY and CDR2 FYNNEI. The CDR3 here is CASGIGYEQFF. CDR3 DNA sequence: TGTGCCAGCGGAATCGGGTATGAGCAGTTCTTC.

The rearrangement uses TRBV6-6 and TRBJ1-4; 9 bases are a match to TRBD1. CDR3 length: 14 amino acids. Germline assignment: CDR1 MNHNY and CDR2 SVGAGI (reference sequence). V shed 4 bases and J 7 bases; nucleotides not matched to a gene: 4. CDR3 protein: CASSFPGQGEKLFF. CDR3 DNA sequence: TGTGCCAGCAGTTTTCCGGGACAGGGTGAAAAACTGTTTTTT.

The gene calls are TRBV30 and TRBJ2-7, with TRBD1 identical over 7 bases. The CDR3 loop spans 13 amino acids. CDR1 and CDR2 (germline): GTSNPN, SVGIG (reference sequence). J was trimmed by 2 bases and V by 3 bases; bases with no gene match: 4. CDR3 DNA: TGTGCCTGGAGGACAGGGAGCCCCTACGAGCAGTACTTC. It specifies CAWRTGSPYEQYF.

The chain recombines TRBV7-2 with TRBJ1-2, with a weak D call TRBD1 (6 bases). V was pared by 1 base and J by 3 bases, with 9 bases between. The germline V gene encodes CDR1 SGHTA and CDR2 FQGNSA. This CDR3 is built from 14 residues. For the CDR3, the DNA is TGTGCCAGCAGCTTAGTAGGGGGGGACTATGGCTACACCTTC. Translation gives CASSLVGGDYGYTF.

The rearrangement joins TRBV4-2 to TRBJ2-3, with TRBD2 as a possible D gene (7 bases). The CDR3 sequence is 15 residues long. CDR1 is LGHNA and CDR2 is YNFKEQ in the germline V gene. V shed 3 bases and J shed 4 bases, with 14 bases lying between them. This chain's CDR3 is CASSQGGGEADTQYF. The CDR3 region has the DNA TGTGCCAGCAGCCAGGGAGGGGGAGAAGCAGATACGCAGTATTTT.

This sequence joins TRBV7-3 and TRBJ2-2; TRBD1 aligns across 7 bases. J gave up 0 bases and V 6 bases, and 4 bases lay outside the gene matches. CDR3 size: 15 residues. Germline lookup yields CDR1 SGHTA and CDR2 FQGTGA. As DNA, the CDR3 is TGTGCCAGCAGGACCGGACAGGCGAACACCGGGGAGCTGTTTTTT. Translated, it gives CASRTGQANTGELFF.

This clone is medium-sized (0.01 to 0.1%) in the sample. The V gene is TRBV7-2, the J gene TRBJ1-2, with unresolved D. The V end lost 2 bases, the J end lost 4 bases, and 14 bases lay between the germline ends. CDR3 length equals 15 residues. Germline lookup yields CDR1 SGHTA and CDR2 FQGNSA. CDR3 in DNA: TGTGCCAGCAGCTTAACGGCAGAGACGGGCTATGGCTACACCTTC. Protein product: CASSLTAETGYGYTF.

The chain recombines TRBV4-1 with TRBJ2-1; maybe TRBD2 (6 bases). CDR3 length equals 16 residues. Trimming cost V 4 bases and J 1 base, with 14 bases left between them. The germline V gene encodes CDR1 MGHRA and CDR2 YSYEKL. This CDR3 reads CASSRDWGFSYNEQFF. Here the CDR3 DNA reads TGCGCCAGCAGCCGGGACTGGGGATTTTCCTACAATGAGCAGTTCTTC.

The chain has TRBV11-2 and TRBJ1-6; TRBD1 matches at 8 bases. The V segment lost 5 bases and the J segment 8 bases; nucleotides outside the gene matches: 8. The CDR3 runs to 15 residues. The germline CDR1 and CDR2 sequences are SGHAT and FQNNGV. This chain's CDR3 is CASSQRTGLDSPLHF. DNA of the CDR3: TGTGCCAGCAGCCAAAGGACAGGGCTGGATTCACCCCTCCACTTT.

V gene TRBV11-3 combines with J gene TRBJ2-1, with 13 bases identical to TRBD2. Germline CDR1 SGHNT, CDR2 YENEEA. Germline trimming cut 1 base from V and 8 bases from J; bases unmatched to any gene: 2. CDR3 length: 15 amino acids. DNA of the CDR3: TGTGCCAGCAGCTTAGGGACTAGCGGGAGCGATGAGCAGTTCTTC. Translation gives CASSLGTSGSDEQFF.

The genes are TRBV30 and TRBJ2-7; D perhaps matches TRBD1 (6 bases). V was trimmed by 8 bases and J by 0 bases, leaving 11 bases between them. In germline, CDR1 is GTSNPN, CDR2 SVGIG (reference sequence). The CDR3 consists of 12 residues. The CDR3 region is CARSGASYEQYF. The CDR3 DNA sequence: TGTGCCCGATCAGGGGCCTCCTACGAGCAGTACTTC.

The V gene is TRBV6-4, the J gene TRBJ2-7; 7 bases line up with TRBD2. Germline CDR1 and CDR2: MRHNA and SNTAGT. This CDR3 spans 13 amino acids. The CDR3 loop is CGGGGGPPHEQYF. The CDR3 coding sequence is TGTGGTGGGGGGGGAGGGCCCCCCCACGAGCAGTACTTC.